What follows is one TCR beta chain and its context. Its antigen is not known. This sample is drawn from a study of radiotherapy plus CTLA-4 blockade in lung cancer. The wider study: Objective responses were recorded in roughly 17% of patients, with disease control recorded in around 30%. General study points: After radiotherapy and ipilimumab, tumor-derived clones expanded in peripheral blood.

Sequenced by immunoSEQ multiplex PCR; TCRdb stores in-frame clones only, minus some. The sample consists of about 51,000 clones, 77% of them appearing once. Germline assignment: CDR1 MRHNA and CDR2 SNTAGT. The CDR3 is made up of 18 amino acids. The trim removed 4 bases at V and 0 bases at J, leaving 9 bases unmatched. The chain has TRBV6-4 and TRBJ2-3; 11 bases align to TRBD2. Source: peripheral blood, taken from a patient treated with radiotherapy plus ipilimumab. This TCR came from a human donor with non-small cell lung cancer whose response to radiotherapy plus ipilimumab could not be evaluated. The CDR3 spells CASSAVGTSGTSTDTQYF. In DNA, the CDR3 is TGTGCCAGCAGTGCTGTTGGGACTAGCGGAACTAGCACAGATACGCAGTATTTT.